Below, 30 T cell receptor beta chains from the same sample are listed, as sequenced in a study of naive and memory T cell subsets. Broader study findings: Possibly reflecting memory cells re-expressing CD45RA, a few larger clonotypes occurred in naive repertoires, especially CD8.

No antigen has been identified for these receptors. An equimolar mix of two oligonucleotides served as the beta constant-region primer for TRBC1 and TRBC2. The ligated cDNA underwent four PCR rounds using SP2 and nested alpha and beta constant-region primers. TCRdb reprocessed the UMI-ligation and nested PCR reads via MiXCR and lists one record per CDR3 protein. The table includes about 90,000 distinct CDR3 sequences, around 11% detected once. Sequencing input: naive CD4+ T cells from blood. The receptors here all came from a human donor in good health.

The sample holds a few counts of this clonotype. V and J are TRBV3-1 and TRBJ2-2; D remains unclear. Deletions cut 4 bases from V and 10 bases from J, with 13 bases between. CDR1 and CDR2 from the germline V gene are LGHDT and YNNKEL (reference sequence). This CDR3 comprises 13 residues. In nucleotides, the CDR3 is TGTGCCAGCAGCCCTAGAGCGTCGGCGGAGCTGTTTTTT. As protein: CASSPRASAELFF.

This clonotype has ten or more counts. The chain has TRBV11-3 and TRBJ2-1, with a weak D call TRBD2 (6 bases). CDR3 size: 14 residues. Trimming took 6 bases from V and 7 from J, leaving 16 bases between them. The germline CDR1 and CDR2 sequences are SGHNT and YENEEA. CDR3 in amino acids: CASSDGTSRNEQFF. The CDR3 region has the DNA TGTGCCAGCAGTGACGGGACTTCTAGGAATGAGCAGTTCTTC.

The chain combines TRBV15 with TRBJ2-2; D gene ambiguous. In germline, CDR1 is LNHNV, CDR2 YYDKDF (reference sequence). V dropped 0 bases and J dropped 4 bases, with 9 bases sitting between them. This CDR3 region has 15 residues. The CDR3 DNA reads as TGTGCCACCAGCAGAGATATCCTGAGCACCGGGGAGCTGTTTTTT. Its protein is CATSRDILSTGELFF.

The rearrangement links TRBV18 to TRBJ1-4; no definite D call. The germline V gene has CDR1 KGHSH and CDR2 LQKENI. The CDR3 loop spans 15 amino acids. V shed 2 bases and J shed 2 bases, with 9 bases lying between them. In DNA, the CDR3 is TGTGCCAGCTCACCAGTAGCGGGGACTAATGAAAAACTGTTTTTT. It encodes CASSPVAGTNEKLFF.

The genes are TRBV3-1 and TRBJ2-7, with D maybe TRBD2 (6 bases). V gave up 4 bases and J gave up 7 bases, with 20 bases separating them. The CDR3 contains 15 residues. Per the germline V gene, CDR1 is LGHDT and CDR2 is YNNKEL (reference sequence). The CDR3 region is CASSPTPPEGKEQYF. CDR3 DNA: TGTGCCAGCAGCCCTACTCCCCCGGAGGGGAAAGAGCAGTACTTC.

This clonotype was found many times. The chain has TRBV27 and TRBJ2-1; TRBD2 is a possible D gene (5 bases). This CDR3 contains 16 residues. Germline values: CDR1 MNHEY, CDR2 SMNVEV (reference sequence). Trimming pared 2 bases from V and 6 bases from J, leaving 17 bases between. CDR3 DNA: TGTGCCAGCAGTTTAAATCCCCGGCTAGCTGGCAATGAGCAGTTCTTC. Encoded protein: CASSLNPRLAGNEQFF.

This clonotype was counted between two and nine times. The chain is built from TRBV28 and TRBJ2-3; D gene ambiguous. The CDR3 is 14 residues long. Trimming stripped 2 bases from V and 2 bases from J, with 8 bases between. Germline V gives CDR1 MDHEN, CDR2 SYDVKM. The CDR3 loop reads CASSLDRVTDTQYF. CDR3 DNA: TGTGCCAGCAGTTTAGATCGGGTCACAGATACGCAGTATTTT.

This clonotype was found a few times. This chain uses TRBV20-1 with TRBJ1-1, with D hard to call. V lost 5 bases and J 1 base, leaving 8 bases between the germline ends. The CDR3 loop spans 12 amino acids. Germline V CDR1 and CDR2: DFQATT, SNEGSKA (reference sequence). CDR3 in DNA: TGCAGTGCTCTCCTGGGGAACACTGAAGCTTTCTTT. The encoded protein is CSALLGNTEAFF.

This clonotype was counted only a few times. This rearrangement joins TRBV21-1 to TRBJ1-1. TRBV21-1 is listed as a pseudogene. The CDR3 is 19 amino acids. As DNA, the CDR3 is TGTGCCAGCAGCGCCGGGGGGGGAGGCATTTTCGGAACAGAACAGAGGGCTTTCTTT. Protein product: CASSAGGGGIFGTEQRAFF.

The sample holds a few counts of this clonotype. The chain carries TRBV7-9 and TRBJ2-7; the match to TRBD2 covers 10 bases. V shed 1 base, J shed 4 bases, and the junction held 4 bases outside the gene matches. The germline CDR1 and CDR2 sequences are SEHNR and FQNEAQ (reference sequence). The CDR3 contains 15 residues. CDR3 in DNA: TGTGCCAGCAGCTTAGGCCCACTAGCGGGGTACGAGCAGTACTTC. It yields the protein CASSLGPLAGYEQYF.

This chain connects TRBV21-1 to TRBJ2-5; TRBD1 is taken as the D call from the table, unchecked against the DNA. TRBV21-1 is termed a pseudogene. The length of the CDR3 is 17 residues. The CDR3 region has the DNA TGTGCCAGCAAAGACAGGGGACCGCCTGTACCGAAAGAGACCCAGTACTTC. Protein: CASKDRGPPVPKETQYF.

The chain links TRBV4-3 to TRBJ2-1, with 8 bases lining up with TRBD2. The length of the CDR3 is 16 residues. The germline V gene encodes CDR1 LGHNA and CDR2 YSLEER. Trimming at V came to 0 bases and at J to 6 bases, leaving 7 bases not matched to a gene. This chain's CDR3 is CASSQDIERGRNEQFF. The CDR3 DNA reads as TGCGCCAGCAGCCAAGATATCGAGCGGGGGCGCAATGAGCAGTTCTTC.

This clonotype showed up just a few times. The chain combines TRBV5-4 with TRBJ2-1; 9 nucleotides align to TRBD1. This CDR3 spans 15 amino acids. Looked up from germline, CDR1 is SGHNT and CDR2 is YYREEE (reference sequence). V dropped 3 bases and J dropped 8; count of bases not matched to a gene: 9. CDR3 coding DNA: TGTGCCAGCAGCTCCCCGGGACAGGGTAGAGATGAGCAGTTCTTC. Protein: CASSSPGQGRDEQFF.

The chain uses TRBV9 and TRBJ2-5; a weak D match, TRBD1 (6 bases). CDR1 is SGDLS, CDR2 YYNGEE, per germline. V was pared by 4 bases and J by 1 base, with 14 bases between. The CDR3 contains 15 residues. The CDR3 sequence is CASSSRTGFQETQYF. CDR3 bases: TGTGCCAGCAGCTCTAGAACAGGGTTCCAAGAGACCCAGTACTTC. The full variable domain, its missing parts supplied by reference TRBV9 and TRBJ2-5, is DSGVTQTPKHLITATGQRVTLRCSPRSGDLSVYWYQQSLDQGLQFLIQYYNGEERAKGNILERFSAQQFPDLHSELNLSSLELGDSALYFCASSSRTGFQETQYFGPGTRLLVL.

This clonotype was seen more than once but under ten times. This sequence joins TRBV20-1 and TRBJ1-6; 9 bases align to TRBD1. Germline-derived CDR1 and CDR2 are DFQATT and SNEGSKA (reference sequence). This CDR3 has 13 residues. The ends lost 7 bases at V and 9 bases at J; junction bases unmatched: 7. DNA of the CDR3: TGCAGTGTTCCGGGACAGGGTAGTTCACCCCTCCACTTT. It specifies CSVPGQGSSPLHF.

This clonotype was found a few times. The chain carries TRBV29-1 and TRBJ2-3, with D perhaps TRBD1 or TRBD2 (5 bases each). This CDR3 has 18 residues. From germline, CDR1 is SQVTM and CDR2 ANQGSEA. V shed 4 bases and J shed 0 bases, with 23 bases lying between them. Written as DNA, the CDR3 is TGCAGCGTTGGAGGGCAGGGTTTGGTGACGACTAGCACAGATACGCAGTATTTT. Translating it yields CSVGGQGLVTTSTDTQYF.

This clonotype has only a few counts. V and J are TRBV12-3 or TRBV12-4 and TRBJ2-7, with 7 bases matching TRBD1. CDR3 length: 18 amino acids. The ends lost 6 bases at V and 0 bases at J; junction bases unmatched: 17. CDR3 nucleotides: TGTGCCAGCAGACCCGACAGGGCACGTACTAGGAGCTCCTACGAGCAGTACTTC. It translates to CASRPDRARTRSSYEQYF.

This clonotype was found many times. The chain's CDR3 is CASSEATSGRLEQFF. In nucleotides, the CDR3 is TGTGCCAGCAGTGAGGCGACTAGCGGGAGGCTTGAGCAGTTCTTC. This sequence joins TRBV2 and TRBJ2-1; 13 nucleotides line up with TRBD2. Germline CDR1 and CDR2: SNHLY and FYNNEI. The CDR3 length is 15 residues. Trimming took 3 bases from V and 9 from J; bases not matched to a gene: 5.

This clonotype was counted only a few times. The gene calls are TRBV5-1 and TRBJ2-6; D not certain. The CDR3 is 17 amino acids. Per germline, CDR1 SGHRS and CDR2 YFSETQ. V was pared by 0 bases and J by 0 bases, with 10 bases between. The CDR3 sequence is CASSLVAKTSGANVLTF. The CDR3 nucleotides are TGCGCCAGCAGCTTGGTTGCCAAAACCTCTGGGGCCAACGTCCTGACTTTC.

This clonotype was seen only a few times. This sequence joins TRBV19 and TRBJ2-4, with TRBD2 as a possible D gene (5 bases). V was pared by 8 bases and J by 0 bases, with 14 bases between. CDR3 length: 15 amino acids. CDR1 is LNHDA and CDR2 is SQIVND in the germline V gene (reference sequence). Here the CDR3 reads CASGGRGLAKNIQYF. The CDR3 coding sequence is TGTGCCAGTGGAGGACGGGGTCTAGCCAAAAACATTCAGTACTTC.

This clonotype has more than one count but fewer than ten. The rearrangement joins TRBV7-9 to TRBJ2-7; D perhaps matches TRBD1 (5 bases). Trimming left V 4 bases short and J 1 base short, with 17 bases between. Germline V gives CDR1 SEHNR, CDR2 FQNEAQ (reference sequence). The CDR3 consists of 16 residues. The CDR3 protein is CASSSNLGQVSYEQYF. CDR3 nucleotides: TGTGCCAGCAGCTCTAACCTGGGGCAGGTTTCCTACGAGCAGTACTTC.

This clonotype was observed a handful of times. J is TRBJ2-1 and V is TRBV6-2 or TRBV6-3; D is perhaps TRBD1 (5 bases). The V gene's germline CDR1 is MNHEY and CDR2 SVGEGT. The CDR3 runs to 12 residues. Between the trimmed V and J ends, which lost 5 bases and 12 bases, there was a span of 14 bases. Written as DNA, the CDR3 is TGTGCCAGCAGTCCCAGGGTGACGGGGCAGTTCTTC. Its protein product is CASSPRVTGQFF.

This clonotype was seen repeatedly, ten times or more. The genes are TRBV11-2 and TRBJ2-1; the D gene could be TRBD1 or TRBD2 (6 bases each). V was clipped by 1 base and J by 6 bases, with 10 bases between them. The CDR3 runs 14 residues. Germline V gives CDR1 SGHAT, CDR2 FQNNGV. The CDR3 DNA follows: TGTGCCAGCAGCTTAGGGAGGGGGAGCAATGAGCAGTTCTTC. This gives the protein CASSLGRGSNEQFF.

The chain is built from TRBV7-8 and TRBJ1-4; 8 bases match TRBD1. The CDR3 sequence is 16 residues long. Germline CDR1 reads SGHVS; CDR2 reads FQNEAQ. V lost 5 bases to trimming and J lost 2 bases; unmatched junction nucleotides: 7. In DNA form, the CDR3 reads TGTGCCAGCAGCAAATCAGGGGGCTTTACTAATGAAAAACTGTTTTTT. It codes for CASSKSGGFTNEKLFF.

The sample holds a few counts of this clonotype. The chain has TRBV6-6 and TRBJ2-2, with 10 bases lining up with TRBD1. This CDR3 has 14 amino acids. With 10 bases clipped from V and 4 bases from J, the junction kept 6 bases outside the gene matches. CDR1 MNHNY and CDR2 SVGAGI come from the germline V gene (reference sequence). CDR3 residues: CATTGQGSTGELFF. CDR3 DNA sequence: TGTGCCACCACGGGACAGGGGAGCACCGGGGAGCTGTTTTTT.

The chain joins TRBV29-1 to TRBJ2-5; tentative D call: TRBD2 (5 bases). CDR3 length: 13 amino acids. Trimming stripped 8 bases from V and 2 bases from J, with 15 bases between. Germline V CDR1 and CDR2: SQVTM, ANQGSEA. CDR3 nucleotide sequence: TGCAGCCTCCGCGGGCAGCCGCAAGAGACCCAGTACTTC. Amino acid sequence: CSLRGQPQETQYF. The full variable domain, its missing parts supplied by reference TRBV29-1 and TRBJ2-5, is SAVISQKPSRDICQRGTSLTIQCQVDSQVTMMFWYRQQPGQSLTLIATANQGSEATYESGFVIDKFPISRPNLTFSTLTVSNMSPEDSSIYLCSLRGQPQETQYFGPGTRLLVL.

This clonotype has more than one count but fewer than ten. The CDR3 protein is CASSLPSASRVLTDTQYF. Written as DNA, the CDR3 is TGTGCCAGCAGCTTACCCTCGGCGTCGCGGGTTCTCACAGATACGCAGTATTTT. V usage is TRBV11-2 and J usage is TRBJ2-3; D is perhaps TRBD2 (5 bases). The CDR3 loop spans 18 amino acids. Trimming removed 2 bases from V and 2 bases from J, with 20 bases in between. From germline, CDR1 is SGHAT and CDR2 FQNNGV.

This clonotype was seen a handful of times. This chain uses TRBV7-9 with TRBJ2-7; D perhaps matches TRBD2 (5 bases). The length of the CDR3 is 16 residues. Trimming took off 0 bases at V and 0 bases at J, with 12 bases between the two ends. The germline CDR1 and CDR2 sequences are SEHNR and FQNEAQ (reference sequence). The CDR3 reads CASSLARQTNSYEQYF. DNA for the CDR3: TGTGCCAGCAGCTTAGCCCGGCAGACTAACTCCTACGAGCAGTACTTC.

This clonotype has more than one count but fewer than ten. This rearrangement joins TRBV2 to TRBJ2-3; D not resolved. The CDR3 length is 11 residues. The V end was cut by 7 bases, the J end by 6 bases, with 8 bases between. Germline CDR1 reads SNHLY; CDR2 reads FYNNEI. The CDR3 DNA sequence: TGTGCCAGCAAGATGGGGGATACGCAGTATTTT. Amino acid sequence: CASKMGDTQYF.

V usage is TRBV7-9 and J usage is TRBJ2-3, with D maybe TRBD2 (6 bases). This CDR3 comprises 16 residues. Trimming cost V 7 bases and J 7 bases, with 24 bases left between them. Germline V gives CDR1 SEHNR, CDR2 FQNEAQ (reference sequence). The CDR3 loop reads CASTGGSVPDPYTQYF. In DNA form, the CDR3 reads TGTGCCAGCACTGGAGGGAGTGTCCCCGATCCATATACGCAGTATTTT. The full variable domain, completed using reference TRBV7-9 and TRBJ2-3, is DTGVSQNPRHKITKRGQNVTFRCDPISEHNRLYWYRQTLGQGPEFLTYFQNEAQLEKSRLLSDRFSAERPKGSFSTLEIQRTEQGDSAMYLCASTGGSVPDPYTQYFGPGTRLTVL.